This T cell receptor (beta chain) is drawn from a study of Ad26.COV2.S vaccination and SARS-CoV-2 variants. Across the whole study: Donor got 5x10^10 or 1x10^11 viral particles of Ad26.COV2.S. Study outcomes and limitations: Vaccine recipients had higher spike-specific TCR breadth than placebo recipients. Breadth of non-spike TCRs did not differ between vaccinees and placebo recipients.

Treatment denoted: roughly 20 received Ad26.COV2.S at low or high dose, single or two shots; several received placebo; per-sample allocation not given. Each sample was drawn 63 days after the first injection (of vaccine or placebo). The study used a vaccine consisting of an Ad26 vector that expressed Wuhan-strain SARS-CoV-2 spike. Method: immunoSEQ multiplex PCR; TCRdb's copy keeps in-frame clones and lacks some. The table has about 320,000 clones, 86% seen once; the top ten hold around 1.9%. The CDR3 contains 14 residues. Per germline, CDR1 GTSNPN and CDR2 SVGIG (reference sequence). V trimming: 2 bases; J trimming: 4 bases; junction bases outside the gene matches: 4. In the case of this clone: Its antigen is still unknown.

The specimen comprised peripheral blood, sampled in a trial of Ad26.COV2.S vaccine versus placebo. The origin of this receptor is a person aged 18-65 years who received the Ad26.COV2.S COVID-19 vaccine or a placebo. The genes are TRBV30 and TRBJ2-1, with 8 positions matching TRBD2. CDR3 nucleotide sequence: TGTGCCTGGAGTAGAGCGGGGGTATACAATGAGCAGTTCTTC. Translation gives CAWSRAGVYNEQFF. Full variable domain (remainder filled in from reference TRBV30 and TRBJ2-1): SQTIHQWPATLVQPVGSPLSLECTVEGTSNPNLYWYRQAAGRGLQLLFYSVGIGQISSEVPQNLSASRPQDRQFILSSKKLLLSDSGFYLCAWSRAGVYNEQFFGPGTRLTVL.